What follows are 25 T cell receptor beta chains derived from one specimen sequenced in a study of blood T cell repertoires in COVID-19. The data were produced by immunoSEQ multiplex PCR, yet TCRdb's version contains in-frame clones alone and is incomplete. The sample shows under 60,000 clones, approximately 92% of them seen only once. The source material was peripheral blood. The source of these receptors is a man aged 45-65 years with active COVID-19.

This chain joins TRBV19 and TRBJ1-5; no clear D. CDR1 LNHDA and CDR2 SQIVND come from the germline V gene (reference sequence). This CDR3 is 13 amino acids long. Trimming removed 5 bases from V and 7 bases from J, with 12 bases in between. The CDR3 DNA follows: TGTGCCAGTAGTTTCGGGAGAGACCAGCCCCAGCATTTT. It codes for CASSFGRDQPQHF.

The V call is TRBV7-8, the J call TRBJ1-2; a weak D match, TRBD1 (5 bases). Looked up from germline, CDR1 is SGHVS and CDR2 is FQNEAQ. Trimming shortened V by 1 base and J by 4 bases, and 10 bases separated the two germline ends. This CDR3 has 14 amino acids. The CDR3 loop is CASSLGRAAYGYTF. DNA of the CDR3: TGTGCCAGCAGCTTAGGCAGGGCAGCCTATGGCTACACCTTC.

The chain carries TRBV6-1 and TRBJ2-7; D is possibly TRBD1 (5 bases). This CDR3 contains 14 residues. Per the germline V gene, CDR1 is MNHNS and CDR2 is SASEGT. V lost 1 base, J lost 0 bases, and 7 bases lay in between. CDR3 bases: TGTGCCAGCAGTGAAGGACAGTCCTCCTACGAGCAGTACTTC. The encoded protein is CASSEGQSSYEQYF.

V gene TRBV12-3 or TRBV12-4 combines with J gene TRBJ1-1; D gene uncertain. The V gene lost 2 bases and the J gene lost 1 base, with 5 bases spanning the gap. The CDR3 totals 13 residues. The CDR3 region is CASSLWQNTEAFF. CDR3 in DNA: TGTGCCAGCAGTTTATGGCAGAACACTGAAGCTTTCTTT.

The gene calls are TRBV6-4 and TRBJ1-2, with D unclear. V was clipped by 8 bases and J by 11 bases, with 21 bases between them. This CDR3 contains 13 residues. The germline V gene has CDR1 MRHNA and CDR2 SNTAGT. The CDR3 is CASSTEAKGGYTF. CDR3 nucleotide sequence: TGTGCCAGCTCCACAGAGGCCAAGGGAGGATACACCTTC.

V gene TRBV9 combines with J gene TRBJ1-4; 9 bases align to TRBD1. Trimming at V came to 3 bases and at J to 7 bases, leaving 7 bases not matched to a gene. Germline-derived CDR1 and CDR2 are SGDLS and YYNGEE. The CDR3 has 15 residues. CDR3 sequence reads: CASSARGQGLEKLFF. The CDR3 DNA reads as TGTGCCAGCAGCGCCAGGGGACAGGGTCTTGAAAAACTGTTTTTT.

The chain's CDR3 is CASSKVGRGKYYEAFF. The CDR3, as DNA: TGTGCCAGCAGCAAAGTCGGAAGGGGGAAATATTATGAAGCTTTCTTT. The J gene is TRBJ1-1, the V gene TRBV21-1; TRBD1 is the table's D call, not checked against the DNA. TRBV21-1 is a pseudogene. The CDR3 covers 16 residues.

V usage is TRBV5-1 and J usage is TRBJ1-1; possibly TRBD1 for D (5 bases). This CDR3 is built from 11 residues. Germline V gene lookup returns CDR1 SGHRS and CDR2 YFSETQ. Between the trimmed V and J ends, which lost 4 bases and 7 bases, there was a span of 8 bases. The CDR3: CASSEGVEAFF. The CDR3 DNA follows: TGCGCCAGCAGCGAAGGGGTTGAAGCTTTCTTT.

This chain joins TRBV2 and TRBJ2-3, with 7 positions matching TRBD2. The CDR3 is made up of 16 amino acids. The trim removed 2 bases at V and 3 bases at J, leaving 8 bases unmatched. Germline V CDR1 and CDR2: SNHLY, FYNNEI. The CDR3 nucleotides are TGTGCCAGCAGTGAAAGAGGGAGGGGACGAACAGATACGCAGTATTTT. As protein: CASSERGRGRTDTQYF.

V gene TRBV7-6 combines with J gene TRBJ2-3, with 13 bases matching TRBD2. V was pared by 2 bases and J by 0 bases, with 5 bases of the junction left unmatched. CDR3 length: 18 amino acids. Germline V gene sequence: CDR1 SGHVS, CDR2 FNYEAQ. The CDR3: CASSLLGLAGSSTDTQYF. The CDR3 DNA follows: TGTGCCAGCAGCTTACTGGGACTAGCGGGATCTAGCACAGATACGCAGTATTTT. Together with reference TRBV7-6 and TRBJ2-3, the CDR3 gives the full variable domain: GAGVSQSPRYKVTKRGQDVALRCDPISGHVSLYWYRQALGQGPEFLTYFNYEAQQDKSGLPNDRFSAERPEGSISTLTIQRTEQRDSAMYRCASSLLGLAGSSTDTQYFGPGTRLTVL.

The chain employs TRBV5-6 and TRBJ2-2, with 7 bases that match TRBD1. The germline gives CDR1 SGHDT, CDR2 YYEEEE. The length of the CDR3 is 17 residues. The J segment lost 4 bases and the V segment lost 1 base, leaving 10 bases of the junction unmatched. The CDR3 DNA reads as TGTGCCAGCAGCTTGTTGAGAGGGGGCCGGGGCACCGGGGAGCTGTTTTTT. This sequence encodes CASSLLRGGRGTGELFF.

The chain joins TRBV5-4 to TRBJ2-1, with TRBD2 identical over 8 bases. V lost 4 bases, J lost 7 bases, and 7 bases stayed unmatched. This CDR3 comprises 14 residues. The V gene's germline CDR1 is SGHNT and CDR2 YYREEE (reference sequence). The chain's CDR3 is CASSRSGSRNEQFF. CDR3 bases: TGTGCCAGCAGCAGGAGCGGGAGTCGGAATGAGCAGTTCTTC.

For the CDR3, the DNA is TGTGCCAGCAGTTACCGCGGCAAGGGGGCCCTGAGCTCTGGAAACACCATATATTTT. Its translation is CASSYRGKGALSSGNTIYF. The chain joins TRBV6-2 or TRBV6-3 to TRBJ1-3, with 7 bases lining up with TRBD1. With V trimmed by 2 bases and J by 0 bases, 13 bases remained unmatched. CDR1 and CDR2 (germline): MNHEY, SVGEGT. The CDR3 is 19 residues long.

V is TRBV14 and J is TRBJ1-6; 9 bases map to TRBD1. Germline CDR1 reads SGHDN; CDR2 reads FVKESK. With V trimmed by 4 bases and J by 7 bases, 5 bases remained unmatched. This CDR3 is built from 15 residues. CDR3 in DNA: TGTGCCAGCAGCCGCCTGGGACAGGGAAATTCACCCCTCCACTTT. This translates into CASSRLGQGNSPLHF.

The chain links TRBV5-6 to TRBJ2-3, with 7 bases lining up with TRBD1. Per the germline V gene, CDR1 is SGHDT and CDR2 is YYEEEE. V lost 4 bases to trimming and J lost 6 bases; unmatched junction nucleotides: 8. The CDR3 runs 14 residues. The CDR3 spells CASSLQQGYDTQYF. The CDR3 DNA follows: TGTGCCAGCAGCCTCCAACAGGGGTATGATACGCAGTATTTT.

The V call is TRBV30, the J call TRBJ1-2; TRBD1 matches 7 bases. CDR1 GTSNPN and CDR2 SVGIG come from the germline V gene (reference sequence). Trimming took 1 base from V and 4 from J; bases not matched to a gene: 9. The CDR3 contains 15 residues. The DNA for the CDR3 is TGTGCCTGGAGTGCCCGACAGGGAGCCCTCTATGGCTACACCTTC. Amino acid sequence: CAWSARQGALYGYTF.

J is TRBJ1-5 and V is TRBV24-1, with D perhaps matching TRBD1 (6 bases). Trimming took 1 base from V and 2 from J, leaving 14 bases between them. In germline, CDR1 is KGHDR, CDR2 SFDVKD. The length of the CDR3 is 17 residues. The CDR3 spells CATSDFSGGIGNQPQHF. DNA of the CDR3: TGTGCCACCAGTGATTTTTCGGGGGGCATAGGCAATCAGCCCCAGCATTTT.

The CDR3 reads CASSLEGTEGNTIYF. The CDR3 DNA reads TGCGCCAGCAGCTTGGAGGGGACAGAAGGAAACACCATATATTTT. J is TRBJ1-3 and V is TRBV5-1; TRBD1 agrees at 7 bases. From germline, CDR1 is SGHRS and CDR2 YFSETQ. The CDR3 is 15 residues long. With 0 bases clipped from V and 4 bases from J, the junction kept 4 bases outside the gene matches.

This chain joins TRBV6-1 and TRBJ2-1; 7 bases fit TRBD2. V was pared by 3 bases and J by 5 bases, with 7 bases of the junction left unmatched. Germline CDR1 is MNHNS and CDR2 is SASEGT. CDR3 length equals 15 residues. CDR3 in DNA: TGTGCCAGCAGTGACGTAGCGGGCGGCAACAATGAGCAGTTCTTC. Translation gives CASSDVAGGNNEQFF.

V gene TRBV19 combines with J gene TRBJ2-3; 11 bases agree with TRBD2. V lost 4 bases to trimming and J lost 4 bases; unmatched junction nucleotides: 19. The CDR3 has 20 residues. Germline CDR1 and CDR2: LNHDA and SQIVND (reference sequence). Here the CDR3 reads CASSKPVGTSGLGDSDTQYF. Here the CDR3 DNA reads TGTGCCAGTAGTAAGCCCGTGGGGACTAGCGGATTAGGCGACTCAGATACGCAGTATTTT.

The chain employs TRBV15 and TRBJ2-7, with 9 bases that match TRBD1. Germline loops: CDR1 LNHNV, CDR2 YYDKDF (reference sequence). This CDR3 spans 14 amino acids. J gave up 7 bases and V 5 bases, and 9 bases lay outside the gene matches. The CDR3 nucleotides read TGTGCCACCAGCTCCCGGGACAGGGACCGGGAGCAGTACTTC. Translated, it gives CATSSRDRDREQYF.

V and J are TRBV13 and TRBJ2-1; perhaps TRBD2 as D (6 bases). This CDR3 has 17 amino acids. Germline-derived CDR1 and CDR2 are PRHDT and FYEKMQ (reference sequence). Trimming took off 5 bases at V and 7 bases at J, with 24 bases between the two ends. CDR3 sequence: CASSPKTDIRERNEQFF. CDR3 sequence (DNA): TGTGCCAGCAGCCCTAAAACCGACATCCGGGAGAGGAATGAGCAGTTCTTC.

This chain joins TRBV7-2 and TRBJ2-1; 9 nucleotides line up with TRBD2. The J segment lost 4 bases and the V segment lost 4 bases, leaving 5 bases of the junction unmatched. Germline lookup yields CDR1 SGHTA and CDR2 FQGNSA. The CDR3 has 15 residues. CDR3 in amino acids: CASSWRGGPYNEQFF. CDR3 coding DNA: TGTGCCAGCAGCTGGCGGGGGGGTCCATACAATGAGCAGTTCTTC.

The CDR3 protein is CASSSRGSAYEQYF. In nucleotides, the CDR3 is TGTGCCAGCAGCTCCCGCGGGAGTGCCTACGAGCAGTACTTC. The chain has TRBV13 and TRBJ2-7; 7 bases line up with TRBD2. Germline V gene lookup returns CDR1 PRHDT and CDR2 FYEKMQ (reference sequence). The CDR3 extends over 14 amino acids. V lost 4 bases to trimming and J lost 2 bases; unmatched junction nucleotides: 5.

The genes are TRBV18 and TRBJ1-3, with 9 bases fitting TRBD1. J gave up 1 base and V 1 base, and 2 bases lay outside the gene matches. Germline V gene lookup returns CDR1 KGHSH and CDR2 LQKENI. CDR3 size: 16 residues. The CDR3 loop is CASSPLQGASGNTIYF. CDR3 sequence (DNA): TGTGCCAGCTCACCACTACAGGGGGCTTCTGGAAACACCATATATTTT.